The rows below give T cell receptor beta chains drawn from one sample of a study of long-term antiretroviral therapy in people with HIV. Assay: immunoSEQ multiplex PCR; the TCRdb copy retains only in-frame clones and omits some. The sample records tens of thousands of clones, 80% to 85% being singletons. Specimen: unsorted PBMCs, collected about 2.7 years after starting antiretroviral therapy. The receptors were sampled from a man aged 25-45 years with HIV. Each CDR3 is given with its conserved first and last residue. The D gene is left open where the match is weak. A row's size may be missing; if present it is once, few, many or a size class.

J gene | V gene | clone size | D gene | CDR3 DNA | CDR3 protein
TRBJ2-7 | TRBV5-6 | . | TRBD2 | TGTGCCAGCAGCTTCGTACGGGAGGGCCTCTTTATCCACGAGCAGTACTTC | CASSFVREGLFIHEQYF
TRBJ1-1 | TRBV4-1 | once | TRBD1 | TGCGCCAGCAGCCAAGGGACCCGGACAGGAGTGGAAGCTTTCTTT | CASSQGTRTGVEAFF
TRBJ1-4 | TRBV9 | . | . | TGTGCCAGCAGCGTAGCTTCAGGGGAAGGGTTTGAAGGTGGACTGTTTTTT | CASSVASGEGFEGGLFF
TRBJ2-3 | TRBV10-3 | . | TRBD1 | TGTGCCATCAGTGACTCCGGGACAGGGGGCGGACCAGATACGCAGTATTTT | CAISDSGTGGGPDTQYF
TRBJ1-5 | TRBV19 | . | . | TGTGCCAGTAGTATGGGGCCAGGGGAAAGTCAGCCCCAGCATTTT | CASSMGPGESQPQHF
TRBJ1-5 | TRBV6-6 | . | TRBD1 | TGTGCCAGCAACACAGGGGGCTCGCATCAGCCCCAGCATTTT | CASNTGGSHQPQHF
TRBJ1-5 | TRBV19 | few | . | TGTGCCAGTAGCCATAACAGGGCTAGCAATCAGCCCCAGCATTTT | CASSHNRASNQPQHF
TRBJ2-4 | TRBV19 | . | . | TGTGCCAGTAGTACTCGAGGGGGTGCGGCCAAAAACATTCAGTACTTC | CASSTRGGAAKNIQYF
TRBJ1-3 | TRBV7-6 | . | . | TGTGCCAGCAGTTCCCTGGTTGGTGGCTCTGGAAACACCATATATTTT | CASSSLVGGSGNTIYF
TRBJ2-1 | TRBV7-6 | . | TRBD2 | TGTGCCAGCAGCGTCGCCGGGACTAGGGGCGAGCAGTTCTTC | CASSVAGTRGEQFF
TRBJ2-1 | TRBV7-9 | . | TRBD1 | TGTGCCAGCAGCGCCGACGAAGTGAGGGACAGGGGTTACAATGAGCAGTTCTTC | CASSADEVRDRGYNEQFF
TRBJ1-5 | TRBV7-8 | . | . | TGTGCCAGCAGCTTAGAACCAGGGTTCAATCAGCCCCAGCATTTT | CASSLEPGFNQPQHF
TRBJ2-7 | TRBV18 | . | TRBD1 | TGTGCCAGCTCACAAACCTCGGGACAGAACTACGAGCAGTACTTC | CASSQTSGQNYEQYF
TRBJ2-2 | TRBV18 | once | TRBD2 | TGTGCCAGCTCATCCCTAGCGGGTGGCACCGGGGAGCTGTTTTTT | CASSSLAGGTGELFF
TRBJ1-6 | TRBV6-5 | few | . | TGTGCCAGCAGTTATTCTACATCAAATTCACCCCTCCACTTT | CASSYSTSNSPLHF
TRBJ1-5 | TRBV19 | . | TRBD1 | TGTGCCAGTAGTATCGGAGGGGGCGGACAGCCCCAGCATTTT | CASSIGGGGQPQHF
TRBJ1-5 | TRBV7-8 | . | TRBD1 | TGTGCCAGCAGCTTAGAGACAGGGAATCAGCCCCAGCATTTT | CASSLETGNQPQHF
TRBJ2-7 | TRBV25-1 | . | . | TGTGCCAGCAGTCAGGACTTCTACGAGCAGTACTTC | CASSQDFYEQYF
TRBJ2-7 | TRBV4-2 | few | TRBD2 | TGTGCCAGCAGCCAAGTTCGGGGGGACGAGCAGTACTTC | CASSQVRGDEQYF
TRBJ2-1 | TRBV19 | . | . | TGTGCCAGTAGTATAGGACTAAACTCCTACAATGAGCAGTTCTTC | CASSIGLNSYNEQFF
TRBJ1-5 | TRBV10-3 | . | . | TGTGCCCCGCGTGAGGACTCCAATCAGCCCCAGCATTTT | CAPREDSNQPQHF